These T cell receptor beta chains were read from a single sample in a study of blood T cells in healthy people across ages. TCRdb analysed the 5' RACE reads with MiXCR anew, one entry per CDR3 protein. The repertoire holds 1.6 million or so distinct CDR3 sequences, with about 35% as singletons. Sequencing was done on a sample of blood. The receptors stem from a woman aged 25-40 years in good health. CDR3s include the opening cysteine and the closing phenylalanine or tryptophan. Fields, in order: D gene, J gene, clone size, V gene, CDR3 length, CDR3 DNA, CDR3 protein. A D gene is named only where the DNA matches it firmly. Clone size, where shown, is once, few, many, or a class for clones that have expanded.

D gene: .; J gene: TRBJ1-2; clone size: few; V gene: TRBV5-1; CDR3 length: 14; CDR3 DNA: TGCGCCAGCAGCTTGGTTCAGGCAGCATATGGCTACACCTTC; CDR3 protein: CASSLVQAAYGYTF
D gene: TRBD1; J gene: TRBJ2-1; clone size: .; V gene: TRBV5-6; CDR3 length: 17; CDR3 DNA: TGTGCCAGCAGCTTGACCACGGGACAGGTCGTTAGCAATGAGCAGTTCTTC; CDR3 protein: CASSLTTGQVVSNEQFF
D gene: TRBD1; J gene: TRBJ2-5; clone size: .; V gene: TRBV6-1; CDR3 length: 15; CDR3 DNA: TGTGCCAGCAGTGGAGGCGGGACAGGGGCCGAGACCCAGTACTTC; CDR3 protein: CASSGGGTGAETQYF
D gene: TRBD2; J gene: TRBJ2-1; clone size: .; V gene: TRBV16; CDR3 length: 17; CDR3 DNA: TGTGCCAGCAGCCCCCCTAGCGGGAGGAAGTCCTACAATGAGCAGTTCTTC; CDR3 protein: CASSPPSGRKSYNEQFF
D gene: TRBD1; J gene: TRBJ2-6; clone size: many; V gene: TRBV6-1; CDR3 length: 18; CDR3 DNA: TGTGCCAGCAGACTAGCCGGGACAGGGAGGTCTGGGGCCAACGTCCTGACTTTC; CDR3 protein: CASRLAGTGRSGANVLTF
D gene: TRBD2; J gene: TRBJ2-1; clone size: .; V gene: TRBV7-7; CDR3 length: 14; CDR3 DNA: TGTGCCAGCAGCTTGGGGACTAGCCGGGATGAGCAGTTCTTC; CDR3 protein: CASSLGTSRDEQFF
D gene: .; J gene: TRBJ1-2; clone size: .; V gene: TRBV27; CDR3 length: 13; CDR3 DNA: TGTGCCGGCAGCGACAGGACATCCTATGGCTACACCTTC; CDR3 protein: CAGSDRTSYGYTF
D gene: .; J gene: TRBJ2-7; clone size: .; V gene: TRBV12-3/TRBV12-4; CDR3 length: 16; CDR3 DNA: TGTGCCAGCGCTGGCCCCTACAGGGCAAGGAAGTACGAGCAGTACTTC; CDR3 protein: CASAGPYRARKYEQYF
D gene: .; J gene: TRBJ2-1; clone size: .; V gene: TRBV20-1; CDR3 length: 13; CDR3 DNA: TGCAGTGCTCCTGGGAGTCGCCAGGGCGAGCAGTTCTTC; CDR3 protein: CSAPGSRQGEQFF
D gene: .; J gene: TRBJ1-1; clone size: .; V gene: TRBV7-2; CDR3 length: 18; CDR3 DNA: TGTGCCTGCAGCTTGTGGGCCAGGGTCAGGTTGTTTGACACTGAAGCTTTCTTT; CDR3 protein: CACSLWARVRLFDTEAFF
D gene: TRBD1; J gene: TRBJ2-1; clone size: .; V gene: TRBV29-1; CDR3 length: 12; CDR3 DNA: TGCAGCGTACAGGGGGCCTACAATGAGCAGTTCTTC; CDR3 protein: CSVQGAYNEQFF
D gene: .; J gene: TRBJ2-1; clone size: few; V gene: TRBV5-1; CDR3 length: 14; CDR3 DNA: TGCGCCAGCAGCCCTGGATTAAACAGCAATGAGCAGTTCTTC; CDR3 protein: CASSPGLNSNEQFF
D gene: .; J gene: TRBJ2-1; clone size: .; V gene: TRBV6-5; CDR3 length: 13; CDR3 DNA: TGTGCCAGCAGACGGGATCAGCGTGGTGAGCAGTTCTTC; CDR3 protein: CASRRDQRGEQFF
D gene: TRBD1; J gene: TRBJ1-1; clone size: .; V gene: TRBV20-1; CDR3 length: 13; CDR3 DNA: TGCAGTGCTAGGTACCTACAGGGGACTGAAGCTTTCTTT; CDR3 protein: CSARYLQGTEAFF
D gene: .; J gene: TRBJ1-2; clone size: many; V gene: TRBV4-1; CDR3 length: 13; CDR3 DNA: TGCGCCAGCAGCCATCCCCAGGGTGACGGCTACACCTTC; CDR3 protein: CASSHPQGDGYTF
D gene: .; J gene: TRBJ2-7; clone size: .; V gene: TRBV20-1; CDR3 length: 14; CDR3 DNA: TGCAGTGCTAGATTTGCGTCGGGGATCTACGAGCAGTACTTC; CDR3 protein: CSARFASGIYEQYF
D gene: TRBD2; J gene: TRBJ2-5; clone size: .; V gene: TRBV20-1; CDR3 length: 15; CDR3 DNA: TGCAGTGCATCAGCGGGGGGCCCATGGGAAGAGACCCAGTACTTC; CDR3 protein: CSASAGGPWEETQYF
D gene: TRBD1; J gene: TRBJ2-5; clone size: .; V gene: TRBV20-1; CDR3 length: 15; CDR3 DNA: TGCAGTGCAGAGTTAGGGACAGGGGGCCAAGAGACCCAGTACTTC; CDR3 protein: CSAELGTGGQETQYF
D gene: .; J gene: TRBJ2-3; clone size: few; V gene: TRBV10-3; CDR3 length: 17; CDR3 DNA: TGTGCCATCAGTGAGTACCTTGGGCGGACTAGCACAGATACGCAGTATTTT; CDR3 protein: CAISEYLGRTSTDTQYF
D gene: .; J gene: TRBJ2-5; clone size: .; V gene: TRBV3-1; CDR3 length: 14; CDR3 DNA: TGTGCCAGCAGCCCACCACTAGGGAGGGAGACCCAGTACTTC; CDR3 protein: CASSPPLGRETQYF
D gene: TRBD1; J gene: TRBJ2-5; clone size: .; V gene: TRBV28; CDR3 length: 16; CDR3 DNA: TGTGCCAGCAGCCCAGGCCGGGACAGAAACTTACGAGTGCAGTACTTC; CDR3 protein: CASSPGRDRNLRVQYF